This T cell receptor beta chain was sequenced in a study of T cell responses to AZD1222 COVID-19 vaccine. The repertoire was sequenced with immunoSEQ multiplex PCR; TCRdb's copy has only in-frame clones and lacks some. Of tens of thousands of clones in the sample, around nine tenths were seen once. The CDR3 has 11 amino acids. Germline V gene data show CDR1 as SEHNR and CDR2 as FQNEAQ (reference sequence). V dropped 3 bases and J dropped 4 bases, with 3 bases sitting between them. Details on this clone: The antigen remains undetermined.

General study findings and limits: Nearly half of the spike-specific TCRs reportedly recognize variant regions that carry no mutations.

This clonotype originated in an adult who received the AZD1222 COVID-19 vaccine. Sequencing used peripheral blood, obtained 28 days after the second AZD1222 dose. V gene TRBV7-9 combines with J gene TRBJ1-1; D not resolved. The CDR3 is CASSLLTEAFF. The CDR3 DNA reads TGTGCCAGCAGCTTGCTCACTGAAGCTTTCTTT.